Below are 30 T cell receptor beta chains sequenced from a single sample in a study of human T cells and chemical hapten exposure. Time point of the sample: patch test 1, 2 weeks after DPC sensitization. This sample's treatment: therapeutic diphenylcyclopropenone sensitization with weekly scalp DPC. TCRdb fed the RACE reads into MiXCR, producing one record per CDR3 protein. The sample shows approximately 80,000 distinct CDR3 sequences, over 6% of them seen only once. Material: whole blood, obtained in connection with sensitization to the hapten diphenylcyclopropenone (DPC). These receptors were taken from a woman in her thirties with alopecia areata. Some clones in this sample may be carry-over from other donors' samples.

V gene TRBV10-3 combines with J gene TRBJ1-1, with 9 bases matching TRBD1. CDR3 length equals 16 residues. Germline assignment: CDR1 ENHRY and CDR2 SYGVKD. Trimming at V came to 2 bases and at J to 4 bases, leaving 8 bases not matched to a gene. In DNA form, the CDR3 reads TGTGCCATCAGTGAGGGTAACAGGGGGCGAGGCACTGAAGCTTTCTTT. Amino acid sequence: CAISEGNRGRGTEAFF.

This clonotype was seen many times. The CDR3 DNA sequence: TGTGCCAGTAGTGGAAGGACAGGTAGCACAGATACGCAGTATTTT. It encodes CASSGRTGSTDTQYF. V usage is TRBV19 and J usage is TRBJ2-3; 7 bases map to TRBD1. This CDR3 comprises 15 residues. With 5 bases clipped from V and 0 bases from J, the junction kept 5 bases outside the gene matches. Germline loops: CDR1 LNHDA, CDR2 SQIVND (reference sequence).

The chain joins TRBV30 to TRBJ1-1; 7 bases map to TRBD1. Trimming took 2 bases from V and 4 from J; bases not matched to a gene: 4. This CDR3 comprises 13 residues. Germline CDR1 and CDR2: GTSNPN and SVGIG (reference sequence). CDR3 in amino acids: CAWSKNRGTEAFF. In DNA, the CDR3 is TGTGCCTGGAGTAAAAACAGGGGCACTGAAGCTTTCTTT.

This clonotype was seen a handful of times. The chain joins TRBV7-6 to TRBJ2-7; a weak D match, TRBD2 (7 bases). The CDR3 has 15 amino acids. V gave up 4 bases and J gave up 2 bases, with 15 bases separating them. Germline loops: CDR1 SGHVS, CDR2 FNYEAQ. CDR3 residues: CASSSNPGGAYEQYF. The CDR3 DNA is TGTGCCAGCAGCTCCAATCCGGGGGGCGCCTACGAGCAGTACTTC.

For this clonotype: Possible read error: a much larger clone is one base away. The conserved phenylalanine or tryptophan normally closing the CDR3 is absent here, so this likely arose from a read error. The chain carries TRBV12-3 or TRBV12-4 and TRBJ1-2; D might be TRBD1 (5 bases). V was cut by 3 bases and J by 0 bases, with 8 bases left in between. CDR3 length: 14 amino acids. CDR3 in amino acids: CASSFGGANYGYTY. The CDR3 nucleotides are TGTGCCAGCAGTTTCGGGGGAGCTAACTATGGCTACACCTAC.

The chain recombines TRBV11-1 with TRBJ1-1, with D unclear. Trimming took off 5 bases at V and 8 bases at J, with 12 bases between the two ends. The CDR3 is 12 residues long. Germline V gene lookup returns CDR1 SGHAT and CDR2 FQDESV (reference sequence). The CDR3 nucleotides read TGTGCCAGCAGCACAAATCAAAGGGAAGCTTTCTTT. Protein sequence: CASSTNQREAFF.

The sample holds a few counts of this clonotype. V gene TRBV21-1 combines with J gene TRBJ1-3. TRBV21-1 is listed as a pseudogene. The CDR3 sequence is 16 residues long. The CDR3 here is CASSDPYWTGPSAIYF. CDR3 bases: TGTGCCAGCAGCGATCCCTATTGGACAGGGCCCTCTGCCATATATTTT.

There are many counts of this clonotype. The CDR3 is CASSRDQPQHF. The CDR3 DNA is TGTGCCAGCTCAAGGGATCAGCCCCAGCATTTT. The V and J genes are TRBV2 and TRBJ1-5; D unresolved. Germline CDR1 reads SNHLY; CDR2 reads FYNNEI. The CDR3 covers 11 residues. Between the trimmed V and J ends, which lost 8 bases and 5 bases, there was a span of 7 bases.

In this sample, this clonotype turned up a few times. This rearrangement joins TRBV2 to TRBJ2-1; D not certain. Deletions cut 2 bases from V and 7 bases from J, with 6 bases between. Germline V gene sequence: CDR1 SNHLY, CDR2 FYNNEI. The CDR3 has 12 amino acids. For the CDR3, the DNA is TGTGCCAGCAGTGAAACTCGAAATGAGCAGTTCTTC. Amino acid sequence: CASSETRNEQFF.

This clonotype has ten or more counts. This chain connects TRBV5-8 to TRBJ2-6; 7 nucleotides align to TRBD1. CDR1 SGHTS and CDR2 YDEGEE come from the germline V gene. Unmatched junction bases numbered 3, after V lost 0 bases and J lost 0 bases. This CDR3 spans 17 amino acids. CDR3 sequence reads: CASSLAGDSSGANVLTF. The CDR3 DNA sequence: TGTGCCAGCAGCTTGGCCGGGGACAGCTCTGGGGCCAACGTCCTGACTTTC.

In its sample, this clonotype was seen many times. The CDR3 DNA sequence: TGTGCCAGCAGCGTAGGGGCCCTAGCGGGGGGCACAGATACGCAGTATTTT. It is translated as CASSVGALAGGTDTQYF. The chain links TRBV9 to TRBJ2-3; 10 bases are shared with TRBD2. Germline assignment: CDR1 SGDLS and CDR2 YYNGEE. J lost 1 base, V lost 0 bases, and 5 bases had no gene match. This CDR3 has 17 residues.

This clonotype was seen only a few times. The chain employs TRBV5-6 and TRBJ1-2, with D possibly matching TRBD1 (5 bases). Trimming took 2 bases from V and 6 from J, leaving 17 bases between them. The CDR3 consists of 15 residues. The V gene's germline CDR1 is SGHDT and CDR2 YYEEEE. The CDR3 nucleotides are TGTGCCAGCAGCTTAGGGCAGACAGTAAACGATGGCTACACCTTC. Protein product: CASSLGQTVNDGYTF.

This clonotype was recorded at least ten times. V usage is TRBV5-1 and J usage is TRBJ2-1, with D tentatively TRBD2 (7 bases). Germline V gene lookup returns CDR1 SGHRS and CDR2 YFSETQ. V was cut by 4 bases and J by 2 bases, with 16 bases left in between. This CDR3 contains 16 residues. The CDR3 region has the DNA TGCGCCAGCAGCCGAATGAGGGGGGGTGCCTACAATGAGCAGTTCTTC. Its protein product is CASSRMRGGAYNEQFF.

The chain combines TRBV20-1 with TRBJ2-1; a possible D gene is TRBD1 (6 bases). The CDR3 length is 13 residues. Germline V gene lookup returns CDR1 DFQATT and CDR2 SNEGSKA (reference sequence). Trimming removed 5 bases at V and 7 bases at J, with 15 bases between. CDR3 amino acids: CSAANFGTNEQFF. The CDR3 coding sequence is TGCAGTGCTGCAAACTTCGGGACAAATGAGCAGTTCTTC.

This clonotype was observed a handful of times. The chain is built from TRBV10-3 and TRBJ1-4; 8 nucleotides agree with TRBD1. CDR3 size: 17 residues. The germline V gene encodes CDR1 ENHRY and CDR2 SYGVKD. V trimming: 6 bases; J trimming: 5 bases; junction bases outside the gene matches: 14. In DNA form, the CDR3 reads TGTGCCATCAGATACGGACAGGGAGGGCTTGAGAATGAAAAACTGTTTTTT. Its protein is CAIRYGQGGLENEKLFF.

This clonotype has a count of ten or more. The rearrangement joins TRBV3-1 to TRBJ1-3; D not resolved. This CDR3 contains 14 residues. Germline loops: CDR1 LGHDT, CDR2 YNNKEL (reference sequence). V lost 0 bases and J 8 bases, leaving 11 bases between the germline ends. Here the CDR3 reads CASSQEPSWDTIYF. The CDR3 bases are TGTGCCAGCAGCCAAGAACCGTCCTGGGACACCATATATTTT.

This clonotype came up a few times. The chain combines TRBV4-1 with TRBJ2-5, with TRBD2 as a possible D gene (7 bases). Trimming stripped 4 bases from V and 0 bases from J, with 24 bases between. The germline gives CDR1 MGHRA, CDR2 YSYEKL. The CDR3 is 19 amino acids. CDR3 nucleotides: TGCGCCAGCAGCCTTCAAGGGGCGGGGGCCCTCTCCTACCAAGAGACCCAGTACTTC. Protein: CASSLQGAGALSYQETQYF.

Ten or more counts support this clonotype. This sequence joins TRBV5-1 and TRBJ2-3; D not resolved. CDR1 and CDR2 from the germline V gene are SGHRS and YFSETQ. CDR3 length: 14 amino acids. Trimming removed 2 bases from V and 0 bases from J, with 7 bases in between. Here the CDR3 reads CASSFVISTDTQYF. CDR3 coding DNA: TGCGCCAGCAGCTTCGTCATTAGCACAGATACGCAGTATTTT.

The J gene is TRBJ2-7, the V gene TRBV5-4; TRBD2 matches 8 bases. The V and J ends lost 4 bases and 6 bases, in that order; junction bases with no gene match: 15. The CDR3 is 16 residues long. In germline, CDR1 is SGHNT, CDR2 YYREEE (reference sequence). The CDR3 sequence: CASSPEIAGFISEQYF. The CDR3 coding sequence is TGTGCCAGCAGCCCGGAAATAGCGGGGTTTATTTCCGAGCAGTACTTC.

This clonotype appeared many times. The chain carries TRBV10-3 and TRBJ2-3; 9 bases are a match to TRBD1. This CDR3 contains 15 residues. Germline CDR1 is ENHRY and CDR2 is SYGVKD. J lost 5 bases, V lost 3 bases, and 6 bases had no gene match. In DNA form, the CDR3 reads TGTGCCATCAGTGACGGGACAGGGCCCGAAGATACGCAGTATTTT. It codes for CAISDGTGPEDTQYF.

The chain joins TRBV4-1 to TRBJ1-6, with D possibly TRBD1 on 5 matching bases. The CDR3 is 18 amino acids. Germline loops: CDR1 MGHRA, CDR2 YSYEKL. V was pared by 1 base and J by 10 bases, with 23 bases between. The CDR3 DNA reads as TGCGCCAGCAGCCAAGGAACGCTAAATGGGGGTGTAAGGTCACCCCTCCACTTT. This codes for CASSQGTLNGGVRSPLHF.

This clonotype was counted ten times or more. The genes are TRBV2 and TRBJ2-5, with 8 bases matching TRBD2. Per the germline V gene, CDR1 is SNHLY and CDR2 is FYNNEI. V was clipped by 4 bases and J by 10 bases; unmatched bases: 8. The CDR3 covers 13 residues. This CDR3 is CASSGGEAGVQYF. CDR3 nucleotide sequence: TGTGCCAGCAGTGGCGGGGAAGCGGGGGTCCAGTACTTC.

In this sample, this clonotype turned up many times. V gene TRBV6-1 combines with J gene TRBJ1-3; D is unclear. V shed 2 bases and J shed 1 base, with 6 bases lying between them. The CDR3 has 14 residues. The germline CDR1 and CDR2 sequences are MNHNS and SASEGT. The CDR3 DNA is TGTGCCAGCAGTGAACCTGGGTCTGGAAACACCATATATTTT. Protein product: CASSEPGSGNTIYF.

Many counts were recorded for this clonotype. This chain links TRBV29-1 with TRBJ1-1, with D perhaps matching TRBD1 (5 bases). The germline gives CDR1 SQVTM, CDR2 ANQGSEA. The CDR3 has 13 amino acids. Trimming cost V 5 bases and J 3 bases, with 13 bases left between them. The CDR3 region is CSVRRGADTEAFF. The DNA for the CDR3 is TGCAGCGTTCGCCGAGGGGCAGACACTGAAGCTTTCTTT.

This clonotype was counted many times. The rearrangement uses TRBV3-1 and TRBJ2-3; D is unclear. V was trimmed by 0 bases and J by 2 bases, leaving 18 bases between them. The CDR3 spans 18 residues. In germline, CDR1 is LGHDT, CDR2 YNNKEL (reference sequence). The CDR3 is CASSQEVFLPGHTDTQYF. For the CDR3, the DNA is TGTGCCAGCAGCCAAGAAGTGTTTCTCCCTGGGCACACAGATACGCAGTATTTT.

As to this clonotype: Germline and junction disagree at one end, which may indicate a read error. As DNA, the CDR3 is TGTGCCAGCAGCGAAGGGACAGGACCTAGACTGAGTGCTTTCTTT. Its protein product is CASSEGTGPRLSAFF. The J gene is TRBJ1-1, the V gene TRBV2; 8 positions match TRBD1. This CDR3 is 15 amino acids long. Germline loops: CDR1 SNHLY, CDR2 FYNNEI. Variable domain in full (rest from reference TRBV2 and TRBJ1-1): EPEVTQTPSHQVTQMGQEVILRCVPISNHLYFYWYRQILGQKVEFLVSFYNNEISEKSEIFDDQFSVERPDGSNFTLKIRSTKLEDSAMYFCASSEGTGPRLSAFFGQGTRLTVV.

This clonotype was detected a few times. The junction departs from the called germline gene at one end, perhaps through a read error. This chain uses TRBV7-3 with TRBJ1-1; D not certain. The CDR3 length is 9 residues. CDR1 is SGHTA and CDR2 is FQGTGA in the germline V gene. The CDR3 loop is CASSFVRVF. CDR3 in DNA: TGTGCCAGCAGCTTCGTCCGGGTTTTT.

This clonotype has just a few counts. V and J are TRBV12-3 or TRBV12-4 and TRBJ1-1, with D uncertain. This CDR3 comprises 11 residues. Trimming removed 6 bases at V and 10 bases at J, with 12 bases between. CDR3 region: CASSLEVAAFF. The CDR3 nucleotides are TGTGCCAGCAGCCTCGAGGTGGCAGCTTTCTTT.

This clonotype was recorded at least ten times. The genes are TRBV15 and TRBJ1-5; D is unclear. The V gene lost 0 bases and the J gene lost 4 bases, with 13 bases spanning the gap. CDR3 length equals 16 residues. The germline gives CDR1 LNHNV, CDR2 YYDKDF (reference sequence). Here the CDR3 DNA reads TGTGCCACCAGCAGAGACGGGCAGAGCTTTAATCAGCCCCAGCATTTT. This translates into CATSRDGQSFNQPQHF.

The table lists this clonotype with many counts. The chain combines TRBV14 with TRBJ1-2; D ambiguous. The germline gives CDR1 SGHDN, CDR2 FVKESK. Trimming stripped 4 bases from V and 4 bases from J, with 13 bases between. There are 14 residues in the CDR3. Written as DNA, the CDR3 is TGTGCCAGCAGCCTTGACCACCCTGGCTATGGCTACACCTTC. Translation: CASSLDHPGYGYTF.